The 7 T cell receptor beta chains below all came from one sample that was sequenced in a study of blood T cell repertoires in COVID-19. Clones were sequenced by immunoSEQ multiplex PCR, and TCRdb holds only the in-frame ones, with some missing. The table lists about 240,000 clones, approximately 86% of them singletons. The sequenced sample was PBMCs or T cells enriched from blood (not recorded which). These receptor sequences come from a middle-aged woman with acute COVID-19.

The chain uses TRBV5-1 and TRBJ2-3, with TRBD2 identical over 10 bases. The CDR3 loop spans 14 amino acids. Germline CDR1 is SGHRS and CDR2 is YFSETQ. The ends lost 6 bases at V and 4 bases at J; junction bases unmatched: 5. The DNA of the CDR3 is TGCGCCAGCACCCCTAGCGGGAGTCCAGATACGCAGTATTTT. It specifies CASTPSGSPDTQYF. Full variable domain (remainder filled in from reference TRBV5-1 and TRBJ2-3): KAGVTQTPRYLIKTRGQQVTLSCSPISGHRSVSWYQQTPGQGLQFLFEYFSETQRNKGNFPGRFSGRQFSNSRSEMNVSTLELGDSALYLCASTPSGSPDTQYFGPGTRLTVL.

This chain uses TRBV13 with TRBJ2-7, with 8 nucleotides matching TRBD1. CDR3 length equals 15 residues. V lost 0 bases to trimming and J lost 2 bases; unmatched junction nucleotides: 3. Germline V gene data show CDR1 as PRHDT and CDR2 as FYEKMQ (reference sequence). Here the CDR3 reads CASSLGVQGAYEQYF. The CDR3 DNA reads as TGTGCCAGCAGCTTAGGTGTACAGGGGGCCTACGAGCAGTACTTC.

This chain joins TRBV9 and TRBJ2-1; 8 bases map to TRBD2. The CDR3 has 16 residues. Germline-derived CDR1 and CDR2 are SGDLS and YYNGEE. V gave up 2 bases and J gave up 8 bases; unmatched junction bases: 12. CDR3 nucleotides: TGTGCCAGCAGCGTCGTCGGGACTAGTAGGTTCGATGAGCAGTTCTTC. Its protein is CASSVVGTSRFDEQFF.

The CDR3, as DNA: TGTGCCAGCAGCGGCCGGGACAGGGGTTATGAGCAGTTCTTC. Its translation is CASSGRDRGYEQFF. This chain joins TRBV2 and TRBJ2-1, with 10 bases lining up with TRBD1. The germline V gene encodes CDR1 SNHLY and CDR2 FYNNEI. With V trimmed by 6 bases and J by 8 bases, 7 bases remained unmatched. This CDR3 has 14 amino acids.

The rearrangement joins TRBV19 to TRBJ2-7, with 10 bases lining up with TRBD1. J gave up 6 bases and V 4 bases, and 3 bases lay outside the gene matches. From germline, CDR1 is LNHDA and CDR2 SQIVND (reference sequence). The CDR3 consists of 13 residues. CDR3 sequence reads: CASSTGQGGEQYF. For the CDR3, the DNA is TGTGCCAGTAGTACTGGACAGGGGGGCGAGCAGTACTTC.

V and J are TRBV30 and TRBJ2-3, with D hard to call. This CDR3 is built from 14 residues. The germline CDR1 and CDR2 sequences are GTSNPN and SVGIG (reference sequence). Deletions cut 2 bases from V and 3 bases from J, with 12 bases between. The CDR3 loop reads CAWSWQVRTDTQYF. CDR3 sequence (DNA): TGTGCCTGGAGTTGGCAGGTCCGTACAGATACGCAGTATTTT.

The chain links TRBV4-1 to TRBJ2-3; TRBD2 agrees at 9 bases. CDR1 and CDR2 from the germline V gene are MGHRA and YSYEKL. V gave up 3 bases and J gave up 8 bases; unmatched junction bases: 6. The CDR3 totals 14 residues. The CDR3 region is CASSHPGTSSTQYF. CDR3 nucleotides: TGCGCCAGCAGCCACCCCGGGACTAGCAGTACGCAGTATTTT.